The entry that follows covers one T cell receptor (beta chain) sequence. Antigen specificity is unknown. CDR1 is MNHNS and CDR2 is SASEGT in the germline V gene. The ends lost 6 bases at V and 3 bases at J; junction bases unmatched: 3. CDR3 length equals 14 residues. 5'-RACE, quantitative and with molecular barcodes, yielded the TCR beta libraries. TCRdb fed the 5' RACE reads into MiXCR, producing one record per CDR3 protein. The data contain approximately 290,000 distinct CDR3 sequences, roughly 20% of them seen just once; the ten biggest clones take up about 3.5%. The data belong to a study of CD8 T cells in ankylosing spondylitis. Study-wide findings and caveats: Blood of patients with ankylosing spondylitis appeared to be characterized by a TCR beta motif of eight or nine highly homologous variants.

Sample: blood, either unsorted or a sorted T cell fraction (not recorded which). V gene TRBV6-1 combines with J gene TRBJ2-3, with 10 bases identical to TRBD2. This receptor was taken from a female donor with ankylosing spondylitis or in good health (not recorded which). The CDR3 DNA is TGTGCCAGCAGGCCGGGACTAGCGACAGATACGCAGTATTTT. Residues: CASRPGLATDTQYF.